This T cell receptor beta chain was captured by sequencing in a study of blood T cell repertoires in COVID-19. Study-level background: Collection of acute and convalescent COVID-19 samples took place in the United States, Italy and Spain. From T cells, B-cell-depleted T cells, or PBMCs came the material, which was cDNA or gDNA.

Germline assignment: CDR1 MNHEY and CDR2 SMNVEV (reference sequence). The CDR3 is 18 residues long. V was shortened by 8 bases and J by 0 bases, with 25 bases between the two germline ends. This clone was recorded only once. In the source study's methods: Reference gene primer amplification in the assay estimated nucleated cell counts. Repertoires were generated with immunoSEQ multiplex PCR, while TCRdb's copy carries only in-frame clones and drops some. Clone size and the V and J calls come from that table; the DNA yielded D and trimming. This table holds some 40,000 clones, 70% to 90% found once. This clonotype was sampled from a woman of 80 years or more with acute or convalescent COVID-19. The sequenced material came from peripheral blood. This chain uses TRBV27 with TRBJ1-1; perhaps TRBD1 as D (6 bases). The CDR3 sequence is CASRVGGHRAWLNTEAFF. CDR3 nucleotides: TGTGCCAGCCGAGTTGGGGGCCACAGAGCCTGGCTGAACACTGAAGCTTTCTTT.